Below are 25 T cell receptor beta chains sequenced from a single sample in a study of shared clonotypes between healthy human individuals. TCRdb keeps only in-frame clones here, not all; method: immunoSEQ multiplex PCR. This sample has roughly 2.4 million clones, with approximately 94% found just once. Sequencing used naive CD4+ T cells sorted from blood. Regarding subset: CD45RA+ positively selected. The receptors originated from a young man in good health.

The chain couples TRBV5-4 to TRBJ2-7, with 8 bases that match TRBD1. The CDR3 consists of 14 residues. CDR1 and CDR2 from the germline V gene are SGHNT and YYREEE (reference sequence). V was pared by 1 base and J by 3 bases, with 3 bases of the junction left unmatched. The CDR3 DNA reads TGTGCCAGCAGCTTGTTAGACAGGGGCTACGAGCAGTACTTC. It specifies CASSLLDRGYEQYF.

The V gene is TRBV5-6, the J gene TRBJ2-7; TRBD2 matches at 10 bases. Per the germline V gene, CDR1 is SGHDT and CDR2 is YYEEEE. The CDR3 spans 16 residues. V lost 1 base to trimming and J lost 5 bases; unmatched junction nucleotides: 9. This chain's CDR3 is CASSLIPMLAGDEQYF. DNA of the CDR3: TGTGCCAGCAGCTTGATCCCCATGCTAGCGGGAGACGAGCAGTACTTC.

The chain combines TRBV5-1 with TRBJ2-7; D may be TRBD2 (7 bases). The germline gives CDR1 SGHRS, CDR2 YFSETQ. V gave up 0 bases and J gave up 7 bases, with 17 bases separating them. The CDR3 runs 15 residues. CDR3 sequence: CASSLGSSGGWEQYF. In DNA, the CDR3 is TGCGCCAGCAGCTTGGGCTCATCGGGGGGCTGGGAGCAGTACTTC.

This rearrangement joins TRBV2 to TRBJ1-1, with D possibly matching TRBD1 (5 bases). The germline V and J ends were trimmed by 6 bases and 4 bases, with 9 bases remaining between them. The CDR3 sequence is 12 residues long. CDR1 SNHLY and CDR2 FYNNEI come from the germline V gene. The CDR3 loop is CASSREGTEAFF. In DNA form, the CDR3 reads TGTGCCAGCAGCAGGGAGGGCACTGAAGCTTTCTTT.

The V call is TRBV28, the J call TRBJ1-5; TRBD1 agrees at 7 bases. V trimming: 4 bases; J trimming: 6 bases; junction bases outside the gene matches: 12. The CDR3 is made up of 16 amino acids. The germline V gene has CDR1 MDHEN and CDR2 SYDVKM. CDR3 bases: TGTGCCAGCAGTTCGGTTGGCAGGGGGAGGGCTCAGCCCCAGCATTTT. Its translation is CASSSVGRGRAQPQHF.

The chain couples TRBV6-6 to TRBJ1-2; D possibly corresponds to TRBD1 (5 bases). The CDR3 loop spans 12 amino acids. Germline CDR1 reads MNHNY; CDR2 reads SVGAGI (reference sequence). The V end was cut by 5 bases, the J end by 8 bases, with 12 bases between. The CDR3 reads CASSLQGAGYTF. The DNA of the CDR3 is TGTGCCAGCAGTCTCCAGGGCGCGGGCTACACCTTC.

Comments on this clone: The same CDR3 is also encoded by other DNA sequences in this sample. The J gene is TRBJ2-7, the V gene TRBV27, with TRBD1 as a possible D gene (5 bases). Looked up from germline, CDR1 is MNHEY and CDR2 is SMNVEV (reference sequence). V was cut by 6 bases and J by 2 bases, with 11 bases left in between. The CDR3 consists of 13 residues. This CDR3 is CASRGQGAYEQYF. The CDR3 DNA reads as TGTGCCAGCAGAGGGCAAGGGGCCTACGAGCAGTACTTC.

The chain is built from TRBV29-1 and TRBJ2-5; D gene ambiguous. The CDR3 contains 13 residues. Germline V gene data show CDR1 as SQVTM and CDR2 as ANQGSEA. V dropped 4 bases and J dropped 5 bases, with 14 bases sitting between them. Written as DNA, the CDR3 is TGCAGCGTTGTCCCTTCGGGTCGGGAGACCCAGTACTTC. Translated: CSVVPSGRETQYF.

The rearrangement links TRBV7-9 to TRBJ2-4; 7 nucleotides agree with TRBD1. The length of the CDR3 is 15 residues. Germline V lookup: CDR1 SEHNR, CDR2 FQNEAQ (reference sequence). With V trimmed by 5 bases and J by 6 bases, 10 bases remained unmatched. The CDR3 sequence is CASSGKGAPGNIQYF. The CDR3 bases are TGTGCCAGCAGCGGGAAGGGGGCGCCCGGAAACATTCAGTACTTC.

This chain's CDR3 is CASKHTSAMNTEAFF. CDR3 DNA sequence: TGCGCCAGCAAACACACCAGCGCAATGAACACTGAAGCTTTCTTT. This rearrangement joins TRBV5-1 to TRBJ1-1, with D unclear. The CDR3 contains 15 residues. V shed 6 bases and J shed 0 bases, with 15 bases lying between them. Germline V gene sequence: CDR1 SGHRS, CDR2 YFSETQ.

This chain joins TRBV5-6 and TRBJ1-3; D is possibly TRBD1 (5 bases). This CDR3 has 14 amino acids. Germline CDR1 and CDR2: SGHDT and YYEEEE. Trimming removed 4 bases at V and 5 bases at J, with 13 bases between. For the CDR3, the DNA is TGTGCCAGCAGCCTCGGGACGGGGAGAAACACCATATATTTT. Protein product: CASSLGTGRNTIYF. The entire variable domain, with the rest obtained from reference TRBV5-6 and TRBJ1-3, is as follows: DAGVTQSPTHLIKTRGQQVTLRCSPKSGHDTVSWYQQALGQGPQFIFQYYEEEERQRGNFPDRFSGHQFPNYSSELNVNALLLGDSALYLCASSLGTGRNTIYFGEGSWLTVV.

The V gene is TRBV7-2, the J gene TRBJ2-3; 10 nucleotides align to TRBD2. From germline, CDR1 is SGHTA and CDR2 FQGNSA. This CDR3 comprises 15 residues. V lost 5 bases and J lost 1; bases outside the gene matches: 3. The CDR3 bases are TGTGCCAGCAGCGTAAGCGGGAGGGGCACAGATACGCAGTATTTT. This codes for CASSVSGRGTDTQYF.

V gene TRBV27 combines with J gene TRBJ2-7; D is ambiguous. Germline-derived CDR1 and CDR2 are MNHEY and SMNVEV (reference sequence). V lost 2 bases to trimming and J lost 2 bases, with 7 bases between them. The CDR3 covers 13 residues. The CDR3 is CASSLGRTYEQYF. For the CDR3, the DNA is TGTGCCAGCAGTTTAGGACGCACCTACGAGCAGTACTTC.

CDR3 loop: CASSDPDRGSREQYF. Written as DNA, the CDR3 is TGCGCCAGCAGTGACCCGGACAGGGGGTCGAGGGAGCAGTACTTC. This rearrangement joins TRBV10-1 to TRBJ2-7, with TRBD1 matching over 10 bases. The CDR3 runs 15 residues. V was clipped by 3 bases and J by 7 bases; unmatched bases: 9. Germline V CDR1 and CDR2: WNHNN, SYGVQD (reference sequence).

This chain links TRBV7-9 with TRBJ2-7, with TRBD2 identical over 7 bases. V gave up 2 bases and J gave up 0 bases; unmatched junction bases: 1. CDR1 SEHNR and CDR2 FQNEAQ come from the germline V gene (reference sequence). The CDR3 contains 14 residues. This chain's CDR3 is CASSLPGGSYEQYF. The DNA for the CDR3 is TGTGCCAGCAGCTTACCGGGGGGCTCCTACGAGCAGTACTTC.

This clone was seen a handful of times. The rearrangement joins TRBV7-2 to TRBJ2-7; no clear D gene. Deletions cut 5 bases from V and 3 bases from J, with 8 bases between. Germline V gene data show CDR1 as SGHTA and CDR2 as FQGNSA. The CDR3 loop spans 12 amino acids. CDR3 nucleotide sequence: TGTGCCAGCAGCCACAGTCGCTACGAGCAGTACTTC. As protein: CASSHSRYEQYF.

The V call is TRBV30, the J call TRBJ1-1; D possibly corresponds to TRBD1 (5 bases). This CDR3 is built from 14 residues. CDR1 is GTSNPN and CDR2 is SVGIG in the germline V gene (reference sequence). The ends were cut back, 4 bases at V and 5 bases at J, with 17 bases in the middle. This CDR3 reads CAWTGTASVTEAFF. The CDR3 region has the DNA TGTGCCTGGACCGGGACCGCCTCCGTTACTGAAGCTTTCTTT.

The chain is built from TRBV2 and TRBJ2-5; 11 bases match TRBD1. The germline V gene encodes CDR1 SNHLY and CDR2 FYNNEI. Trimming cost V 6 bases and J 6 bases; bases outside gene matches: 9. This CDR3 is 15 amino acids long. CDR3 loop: CASRLSGTGGKTQYF. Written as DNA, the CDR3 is TGTGCCAGCAGGCTTTCGGGGACAGGGGGAAAGACCCAGTACTTC.

The chain's CDR3 is CASSLEVAGGPKYEQYF. CDR3 DNA: TGTGCCAGCAGCTTAGAGGTAGCGGGAGGGCCTAAGTACGAGCAGTACTTC. The chain uses TRBV7-9 and TRBJ2-7; 11 positions match TRBD2. Germline-derived CDR1 and CDR2 are SEHNR and FQNEAQ (reference sequence). V dropped 1 base and J dropped 4; count of bases not matched to a gene: 9. The CDR3 is 17 residues long.

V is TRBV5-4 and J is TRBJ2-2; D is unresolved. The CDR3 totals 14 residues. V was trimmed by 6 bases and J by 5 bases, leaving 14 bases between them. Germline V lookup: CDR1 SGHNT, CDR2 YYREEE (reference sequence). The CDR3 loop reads CASKKPDATGELFF. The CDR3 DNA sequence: TGTGCCAGCAAAAAACCTGATGCGACCGGGGAGCTGTTTTTT.

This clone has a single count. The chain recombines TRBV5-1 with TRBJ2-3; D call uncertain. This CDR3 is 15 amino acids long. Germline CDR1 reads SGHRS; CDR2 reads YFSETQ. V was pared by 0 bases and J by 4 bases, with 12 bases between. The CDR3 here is CASSLEIARPDTQYF. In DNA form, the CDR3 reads TGCGCCAGCAGCTTGGAAATCGCCCGGCCAGATACGCAGTATTTT.

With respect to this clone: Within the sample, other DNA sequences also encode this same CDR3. CDR3 residues: CAWSPNYGYTF. As DNA, the CDR3 is TGTGCCTGGAGTCCCAACTATGGCTACACCTTC. V is TRBV30 and J is TRBJ1-2; D call uncertain. V lost 2 bases, J lost 2 bases, and 3 bases lay in between. The CDR3 is 11 amino acids. The germline gives CDR1 GTSNPN, CDR2 SVGIG (reference sequence).

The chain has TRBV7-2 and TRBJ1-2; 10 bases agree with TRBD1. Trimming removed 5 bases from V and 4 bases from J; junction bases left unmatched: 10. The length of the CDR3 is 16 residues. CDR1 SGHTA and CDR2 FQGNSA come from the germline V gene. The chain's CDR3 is CASSPAGTGVVYGYTF. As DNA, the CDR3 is TGTGCCAGCAGCCCAGCGGGGACAGGGGTGGTCTATGGCTACACCTTC.

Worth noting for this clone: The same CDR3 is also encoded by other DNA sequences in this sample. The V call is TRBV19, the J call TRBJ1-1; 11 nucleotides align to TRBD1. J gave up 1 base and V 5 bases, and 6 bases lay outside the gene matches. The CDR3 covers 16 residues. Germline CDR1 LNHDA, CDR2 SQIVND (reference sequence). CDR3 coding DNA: TGTGCCAGTAGTCCATGGACAGGGGGCGGGAACACTGAAGCTTTCTTT. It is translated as CASSPWTGGGNTEAFF.

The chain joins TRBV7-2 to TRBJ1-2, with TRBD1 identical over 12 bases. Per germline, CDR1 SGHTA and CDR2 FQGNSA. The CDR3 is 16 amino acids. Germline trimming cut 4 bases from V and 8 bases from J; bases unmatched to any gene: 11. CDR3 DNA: TGTGCCAGCAGCTCCCCCGGGACAGGGGGCCTCGGCGGCTACACCTTC. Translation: CASSSPGTGGLGGYTF.